This TCR beta chain emerged from a study of PD-L1 blockade in urothelial cancer. On the study more broadly: The authors examined blood 3 weeks (second dose) and 6 weeks after treatment start.

Produced via immunoSEQ multiplex PCR; TCRdb's table is partial and in-frame only. The profile covers 35,000 to 45,000 clones, with about 80% appearing a single time and over 9.5% taken by the ten largest. Sample time point: peripheral blood 6 weeks after treatment start. Locally advanced or metastatic urothelial carcinoma was present in patients. This receptor was obtained from a man between 40 and 49 years old with urothelial cancer. The sequencing used PBMCs, collected around atezolizumab (anti-PD-L1) treatment.

CDR3 DNA: TGTGCCAGTAGTATATCCCTGCAGAACGAGCAGTACTTC. Translating gives CASSISLQNEQYF. V is TRBV19 and J is TRBJ2-7; D is ambiguous. This CDR3 has 13 amino acids. Germline CDR1 and CDR2: LNHDA and SQIVND (reference sequence). Trimming took 2 bases from V and 5 from J, leaving 10 bases between them. The whole variable domain, remainder taken from reference TRBV19 and TRBJ2-7, is DGGITQSPKYLFRKEGQNVTLSCEQNLNHDAMYWYRQDPGQGLRLIYYSQIVNDFQKGDIAEGYSVSREKKESFPLTVTSAQKNPTAFYLCASSISLQNEQYFGPGTRLTVT.